Given below is one T cell receptor (beta chain) in context. The sample comes from a study of TIL therapy for anti-PD-1-resistant metastatic lung cancer. This was the immunoSEQ v3 assay. Libraries were prepared by immunoSEQ multiplex PCR; TCRdb keeps only in-frame clonotypes and omits some of them. Found here are tens of thousands of clones, about nine tenths of them singletons; the top ten hold 2.5% to 3%. Time point reported: pre-treatment sample, taken before nivolumab and TIL therapy. V lost 8 bases and J lost 5, with 22 bases in between. The germline CDR1 and CDR2 sequences are GTSNPN and SVGIG (reference sequence). The CDR3 totals 14 residues.

The rearrangement uses TRBV30 and TRBJ2-7; D may correspond to TRBD1 or TRBD2 (5 bases each). The TCR originated in a person aged 25 to 80 with non-small cell lung cancer. The specimen was blood, collected at baseline. CDR3 DNA: TGTGCCCCCCCTCCTCACGGGGCGGGCGACGAGCAGTACTTC. Translated, it gives CAPPPHGAGDEQYF.